This T cell receptor (beta chain) was sequenced in a study of T cells after yellow fever vaccination (dated by TCRdb to the late 2010s). About the full investigation: Libraries from fractions with low cell numbers were prepared with the SMART-Seq v4 Ultra Low Input RNA kit. To track T-cell clones before and after primary and booster YFV17D yellow fever vaccination, bulk TCR alpha and beta repertoires were sequenced longitudinally. Blood was collected at multiple timepoints before and after primary and secondary immunization, and bulk PBMC replicates and cell subsets were isolated. Two healthy male donors made up the cohort, one aged 18 to 30 years and the other aged 30 to 40 years. Overall study outcomes, separate from this receptor: A small fraction of clonotypes showed up in both the CD4 and CD8 compartments, probably as a result of convergent recombination. Compared with the primary T-cell response, the secondary T-cell response was weaker but faster, peaking on day 5 rather than day 15. Only a couple of donors were included in the study, so the extent to which the findings can be generalized is limited. Because abundant contaminating clonotypes from the bulk population could be contained in FACS-sorted repertoires, computational filtering was required. After the booster, most clones that had expanded after primary vaccination were detected again (approximately 96% of CD4 and around 88% of CD8), suggesting broad maintenance of memory.

Counted from cysteine to phenylalanine, this CDR3 has 15 amino acids. The only DNA kept is the CDR3, 45 bases in frame from the first base. CDR1 and CDR2 are drawn from the germline V gene: MNHNS, SASEGT. Per the publication, the treatment or condition label means: live attenuated yellow fever vaccine strain. At every blood-draw timepoint, two biological replicates of bulk PBMCs were collected. A standard Ficoll-Paque protocol was used to isolate PBMCs from peripheral blood. TriZol was used to extract RNA from bulk PBMCs, CD4 and CD8 fractions, and dextramer-positive and dextramer-negative fractions. TCR cDNA was synthesized by 5'RACE template switching, which introduced a universal primer site and unique molecular identifiers. Priming for cDNA synthesis came from both the TCR alpha and TCR beta constant segments. Libraries were amplified in two PCR steps, with sample barcodes and sequencing adapters added in the second step. Sequencing of libraries was done on Illumina HiSeq 2500 (2x100 bp) or NovaSeq (2x150 bp). On the study's bioinformatics: Reads were demultiplexed and collapsed into UMI consensus sequences with MIGEC, and V(D)J alignment was performed with MiXCR. Clonotypes responding to the vaccine were identified with edgeR on replicate PBMC samples, with the criteria of FDR below 0.01 and a log2 fold change above 5 up to day 15. Each bulk clonotype was labeled CD4 or CD8 based on which sequenced repertoire, CD4 or CD8, contained the clonotype at higher abundance. The public reads were run again by TCRdb, first through fastp at Q25 and then through MiXCR, and only productive beta chains were kept. Identical CDR3 protein sequences are pooled into one entry, listed with their most common genes and DNA. It is TCRdb's table, rather than the study itself, that gives the V and J calls and clone size. This sample comprises hundreds of thousands of distinct CDR3 sequences, 8% to 10% of them detected only once. The top ten constitute roughly 18% of the sample.

Turning to this clonotype: No antigen is known for it. At one end, the junction sequence differs from germline, possibly due to a read error.

The TCR sequence derives from a man between 18 and 35 years old who received the YFV17D yellow fever vaccine. Sample: PBMCs, taken on the day of the first yellow fever vaccination. The chain links TRBV6-1 with TRBJ2-5; 7 bases in the junction line up with TRBD2. This receptor carries the CDR3 CASSEGLGGQETQYF. The DNA sequence reads TGTGCCAGCAGCGAAGGGCTCGGGGGGCAAGAGACCCAGTACTTC.